The rows below give T cell receptor beta chains drawn from one sample of a study of T cell repertoires in ileal Crohn's disease. Sequencing used immunoSEQ multiplex PCR; TCRdb keeps in-frame clones, though not all of them. The table records about 4,500 clones, about 82% of them present only once. The sequenced material came from ileal tissue. The origin of the receptors is an adult with Crohn's disease. Each CDR3 is given with its conserved first and last residue. Each record gives: clone size, V gene, J gene, D gene, CDR3 DNA, CDR3 protein. A D gene is named only where the DNA matches it firmly. Expanded clones get a size class; other rows say once, few or many, or leave the size out.

size: .
V: TRBV4-3
J: TRBJ2-7
D: .
DNA: TGCGCCAGCAGCCAAGGAGGGGTAGGGGACCCCTCTTACGAGCAGTACTTC
CDR3: CASSQGGVGDPSYEQYF

size: .
V: TRBV6-5
J: TRBJ2-6
D: .
DNA: TGTGCCAGCAGCTCGGGGTTCTCTGGGGCCAACGTCCTGACTTTC
CDR3: CASSSGFSGANVLTF

size: few
V: TRBV7-3
J: TRBJ2-1
D: TRBD2
DNA: TGTGCCAGCAGCCCCGGCGGGGTAGCGGGGGAGTCCTACAATGAGCAGTTCTTC
CDR3: CASSPGGVAGESYNEQFF

size: .
V: TRBV6-1
J: TRBJ1-5
D: .
DNA: TGTGCCAGCAGTGCCGACGGATATCAGCCCCAGCATTTT
CDR3: CASSADGYQPQHF

size: .
V: TRBV11-2
J: TRBJ2-5
D: .
DNA: TGTGCCAGCAGCTTAGGGTTCTCAACGGGGGAGACCCAGTACTTC
CDR3: CASSLGFSTGETQYF

size: .
V: TRBV2
J: TRBJ2-5
D: TRBD2
DNA: TGTGCCAGCAGTACTCTGCGGGGGGGACAAGAGACCCAGTACTTC
CDR3: CASSTLRGGQETQYF

size: .
V: TRBV7-2
J: TRBJ2-6
D: .
DNA: TGTGCCAGCAGCTCCCCCCCCGGGAGTATCTCTGCTGGGGCCAACGTCCTGACTTTC
CDR3: CASSSPPGSISAGANVLTF

size: once
V: TRBV28
J: TRBJ2-1
D: .
DNA: TGTGCCAGCAGTCCGAACAATGAGCAGTTCTTC
CDR3: CASSPNNEQFF

size: .
V: TRBV6-1
J: TRBJ2-7
D: TRBD2
DNA: TGTGCCAGCGCGACTAGCGGGACTACCGAGCAGTACTTC
CDR3: CASATSGTTEQYF

size: few
V: TRBV5-6
J: TRBJ2-5
D: TRBD2
DNA: TGTGCCAGCAGCTTGGAAACTAGCGGGAGAATTTGGGAGACCCAGTACTTC
CDR3: CASSLETSGRIWETQYF

size: .
V: TRBV30
J: TRBJ2-1
D: .
DNA: TGTGCCTGGGGCCTCGGGCTCCATGAGCAGTTCTTC
CDR3: CAWGLGLHEQFF

size: .
V: TRBV5-1
J: TRBJ2-1
D: TRBD2
DNA: TGCGCCAGCACGGGAGGGACGAGCTACAATGAGCAGTTCTTC
CDR3: CASTGGTSYNEQFF

size: .
V: TRBV19
J: TRBJ1-5
D: TRBD1
DNA: TGTGCCAGTAGTCTACAGGGGTCGGGCAATCAGCCCCAGCATTTT
CDR3: CASSLQGSGNQPQHF

size: .
V: TRBV14
J: TRBJ2-2
D: .
DNA: TGTGCCAGCAGCCAAGATGGACCCACCGGGGAGCTGTTTTTT
CDR3: CASSQDGPTGELFF

size: .
V: TRBV6-1
J: TRBJ2-4
D: .
DNA: TGTGCCAGCAGTGAATCCGAGGAAAACATTCAGTACTTC
CDR3: CASSESEENIQYF

size: .
V: TRBV28
J: TRBJ2-3
D: TRBD2
DNA: TGTGCCAGCAGTTTTCCTCCCCCGGGGCTAGCGGAGGGGAGATACACAGATACGCAGTATTTT
CDR3: CASSFPPPGLAEGRYTDTQYF

size: .
V: TRBV5-4
J: TRBJ2-1
D: TRBD1
DNA: TGTGCCAGCAGCTGGGGGGGACAGGGTTACAATGAGCAGTTCTTC
CDR3: CASSWGGQGYNEQFF

size: .
V: TRBV7-9
J: TRBJ1-5
D: .
DNA: TGTGCCAGCAGCTTAGCACAGGACAGCAATCAGCCCCAGCATTTT
CDR3: CASSLAQDSNQPQHF

size: .
V: TRBV7-9
J: TRBJ2-3
D: .
DNA: TGTGCCAGCAGCAAGAGCCTCGAATGGAAGGGCACAGATACGCAGTATTTT
CDR3: CASSKSLEWKGTDTQYF

size: .
V: TRBV7-9
J: TRBJ1-5
D: .
DNA: TGTGCCAGCAGCCCCCAGGGGAGTCACAATCAGCCCCAGCATTTT
CDR3: CASSPQGSHNQPQHF

size: .
V: TRBV28
J: TRBJ2-7
D: TRBD2
DNA: TGTGCCAGCAGTGCCCCTAGCGGGAGGGGGGGCGAGCAGTACTTC
CDR3: CASSAPSGRGGEQYF

size: .
V: TRBV6-6
J: TRBJ1-5
D: .
DNA: TGTGCCAGCATCCTATCCAAAGGTCAGCCCCAGCATTTT
CDR3: CASILSKGQPQHF

size: .
V: TRBV2
J: TRBJ1-2
D: .
DNA: TGTGCCAGCAATCAGGGCAGCTCTATTATGGCTCACTATGGCTACACCTTC
CDR3: CASNQGSSIMAHYGYTF

size: .
V: TRBV5-5
J: TRBJ1-2
D: .
DNA: TGTGCCAGCAATCAGGACACCGCTAACTATGGCTACACCTTC
CDR3: CASNQDTANYGYTF